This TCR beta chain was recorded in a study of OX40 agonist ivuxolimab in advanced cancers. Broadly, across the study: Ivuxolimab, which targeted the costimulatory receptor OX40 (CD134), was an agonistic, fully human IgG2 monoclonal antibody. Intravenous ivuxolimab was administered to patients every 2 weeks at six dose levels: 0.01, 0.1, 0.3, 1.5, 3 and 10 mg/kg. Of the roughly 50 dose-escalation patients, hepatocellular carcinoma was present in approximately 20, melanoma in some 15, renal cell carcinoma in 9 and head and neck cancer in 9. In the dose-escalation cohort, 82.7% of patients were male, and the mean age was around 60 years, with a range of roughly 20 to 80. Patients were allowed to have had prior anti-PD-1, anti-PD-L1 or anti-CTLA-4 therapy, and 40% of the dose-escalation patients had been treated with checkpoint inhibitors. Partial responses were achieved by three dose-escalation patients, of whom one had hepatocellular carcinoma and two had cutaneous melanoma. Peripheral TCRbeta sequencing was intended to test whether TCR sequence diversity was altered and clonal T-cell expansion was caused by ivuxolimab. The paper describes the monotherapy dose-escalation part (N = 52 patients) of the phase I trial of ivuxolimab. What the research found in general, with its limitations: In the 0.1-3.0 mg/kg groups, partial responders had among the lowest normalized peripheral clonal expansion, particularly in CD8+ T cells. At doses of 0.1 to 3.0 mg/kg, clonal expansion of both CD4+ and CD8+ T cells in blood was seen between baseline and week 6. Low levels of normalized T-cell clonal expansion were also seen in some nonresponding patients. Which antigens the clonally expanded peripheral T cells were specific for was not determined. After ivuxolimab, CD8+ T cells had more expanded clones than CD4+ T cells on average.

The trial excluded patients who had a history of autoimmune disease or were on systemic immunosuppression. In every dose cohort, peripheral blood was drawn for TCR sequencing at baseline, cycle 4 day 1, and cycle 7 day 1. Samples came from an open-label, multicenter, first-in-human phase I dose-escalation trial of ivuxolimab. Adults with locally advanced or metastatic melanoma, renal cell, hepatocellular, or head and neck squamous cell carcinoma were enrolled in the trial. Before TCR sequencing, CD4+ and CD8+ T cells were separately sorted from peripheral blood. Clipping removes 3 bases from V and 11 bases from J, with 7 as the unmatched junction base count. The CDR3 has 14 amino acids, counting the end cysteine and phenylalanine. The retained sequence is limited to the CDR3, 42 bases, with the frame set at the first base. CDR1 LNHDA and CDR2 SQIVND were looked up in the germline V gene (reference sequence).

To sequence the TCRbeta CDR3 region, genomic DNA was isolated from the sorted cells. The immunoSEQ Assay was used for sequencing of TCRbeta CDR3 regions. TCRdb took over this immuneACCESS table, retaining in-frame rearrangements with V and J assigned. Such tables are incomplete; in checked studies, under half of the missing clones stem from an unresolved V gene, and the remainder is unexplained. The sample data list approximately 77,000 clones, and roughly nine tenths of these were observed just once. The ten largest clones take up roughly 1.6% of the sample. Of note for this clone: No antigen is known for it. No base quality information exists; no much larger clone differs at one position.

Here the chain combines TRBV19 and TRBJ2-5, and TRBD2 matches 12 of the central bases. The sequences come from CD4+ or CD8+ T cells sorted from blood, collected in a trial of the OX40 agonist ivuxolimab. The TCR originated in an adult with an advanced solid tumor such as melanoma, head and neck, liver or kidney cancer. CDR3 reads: CASSMGLAGGWQYF. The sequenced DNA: TGTGCCAGTAGTATGGGACTAGCGGGCGGTTGGCAGTACTTC.